This T cell receptor (beta chain) was found in a study of beta chain features in type 1 diabetes. The germline CDR1 and CDR2 sequences are SNHLY and FYNNEI. The CDR3 has 15 amino acids. The ends were cut back, 2 bases at V and 5 bases at J, with 14 bases in the middle. Every bit of the isolated RNA underwent reverse transcription, so sequencing read expressed TCRB transcripts. Libraries were prepared by immunoSEQ multiplex PCR; TCRdb keeps only in-frame clonotypes and omits some of them. The table includes 850,000 to 900,000 clones, roughly 16% detected once. This clone was detected only a few times. Its specificity is not known. Per donor, one heparinised blood draw averaged roughly 110 mL. Sorting of CD4+ naive, central memory, regulatory and stem cell-like memory cells was performed via CD45RO/CCR7/CD25/CD127/CD95/CD27. Study findings and constraints: Compared to healthy donors, patients appeared to have naive, central memory and Treg TCRB repertoires that were more alike. Sequencing the cDNA could make cells with high TCR expression show up more than they should.

The chain employs TRBV2 and TRBJ2-3, with D possibly TRBD1 on 5 matching bases. The sequencing sample was made of naive CD4+ T cells from blood. This TCR derives from a woman younger than 30 in good health. CDR3 residues: CASSERPGWGDTQYF. Written as DNA, the CDR3 is TGTGCCAGCAGTGAACGTCCAGGGTGGGGAGATACGCAGTATTTT.